Below are 6 T cell receptor beta chains sequenced from a single sample in a study of T cell responses to AZD1222 COVID-19 vaccine. The repertoire was sequenced with immunoSEQ multiplex PCR; TCRdb's copy has only in-frame clones and lacks some. The profile shows 150,000 or so clones, approximately 90% of them singletons. Sequenced here: peripheral blood, sampled 28 days after the second AZD1222 dose. These receptors were taken from an adult who received the AZD1222 COVID-19 vaccine.

The V gene is TRBV7-2, the J gene TRBJ2-3; 9 bases line up with TRBD2. The CDR3 loop spans 16 amino acids. The germline V gene has CDR1 SGHTA and CDR2 FQGNSA. The V segment lost 1 base and the J segment 4 bases; nucleotides outside the gene matches: 6. CDR3 bases: TGTGCCAGCAGCTTAGAGGGGCTAGCGGGATCAGATACGCAGTATTTT. It encodes CASSLEGLAGSDTQYF. Full variable domain (rest looked up from reference TRBV7-2 and TRBJ2-3): GAGVSQSPSNKVTEKGKDVELRCDPISGHTALYWYRQSLGQGLEFLIYFQGNSAPDKSGLPSDRFSAERTGGSVSTLTIQRTQQEDSAVYLCASSLEGLAGSDTQYFGPGTRLTVL.

J is TRBJ1-1 and V is TRBV19; D is unclear. Germline CDR1 and CDR2: LNHDA and SQIVND (reference sequence). V was trimmed by 2 bases and J by 7 bases, leaving 11 bases between them. CDR3 length equals 13 residues. This CDR3 is CASSISRDFEAFF. The CDR3 nucleotides read TGTGCCAGTAGTATAAGTAGGGATTTTGAAGCTTTCTTT.

The rearrangement joins TRBV11-2 to TRBJ1-3; D is perhaps TRBD1 (5 bases). The CDR3 consists of 16 residues. In germline, CDR1 is SGHAT, CDR2 FQNNGV. Trimming removed 7 bases from V and 0 bases from J, with 16 bases in between. The CDR3 bases are TGTGCCAGCAAAAACCGGGACTTAAACTCTGGAAACACCATATATTTT. The encoded protein is CASKNRDLNSGNTIYF.

This chain connects TRBV5-1 to TRBJ2-7; D may be TRBD1 (5 bases). In germline, CDR1 is SGHRS, CDR2 YFSETQ. The CDR3 loop spans 16 amino acids. V gave up 4 bases and J gave up 2 bases, with 19 bases separating them. The CDR3 sequence is CASSQGRILPPYEQYF. DNA for the CDR3: TGCGCCAGCAGCCAGGGCCGAATTCTCCCTCCCTACGAGCAGTACTTC.

The J gene is TRBJ2-3, the V gene TRBV29-1; TRBD2 matches at 8 bases. CDR1 SQVTM and CDR2 ANQGSEA come from the germline V gene. V was clipped by 6 bases and J by 6 bases; unmatched bases: 11. The CDR3 runs 14 residues. CDR3 residues: CSVLKREWGDTQYF. CDR3 sequence (DNA): TGCAGCGTCTTAAAGCGGGAGTGGGGGGATACGCAGTATTTT.

The chain joins TRBV14 to TRBJ2-7; tentatively, D is TRBD1 (5 bases). V was clipped by 4 bases and J by 4 bases, with 14 bases between them. CDR1 SGHDN and CDR2 FVKESK come from the germline V gene. CDR3 length: 14 amino acids. The DNA of the CDR3 is TGTGCCAGCAGCCGACAGTCCCGAACTTACGAGCAGTACTTC. Translated, it gives CASSRQSRTYEQYF.